The 25 T cell receptor beta chains presented below share a single source sample, sequenced in a study of shared clonotypes between healthy human individuals. The repertoire was sequenced with immunoSEQ multiplex PCR; TCRdb's copy has only in-frame clones and lacks some. The sample includes around 690,000 clones, 90% of them seen just once. The specimen sequenced was memory CD8+ T cells from PBMCs. As for subset: CD45RO+ cells pooled with CCR7-negative TemRA cells. Every receptor here comes from a man between 18 and 35 years old in good health. Some clones in this sample may be carry-over from other donors' samples.

To note about this clone: Other DNA sequences in the same sample also yield this CDR3. The J gene is TRBJ1-3, the V gene TRBV27, with TRBD1 identical over 7 bases. Unmatched junction bases numbered 3, after V lost 8 bases and J lost 2 bases. Germline V gene data show CDR1 as MNHEY and CDR2 as SMNVEV (reference sequence). The CDR3 totals 13 residues. CDR3 loop: CASSDRAGNTIYF. CDR3 nucleotide sequence: TGTGCCAGCTCCGACAGGGCTGGAAACACCATATATTTT.

The CDR3 sequence is CASSSGDSNQPQHF. In DNA form, the CDR3 reads TGTGCCAGCAGTTCAGGGGATAGCAATCAGCCCCAGCATTTT. This chain connects TRBV27 to TRBJ1-5, with a weak D call TRBD1 (6 bases). Per the germline V gene, CDR1 is MNHEY and CDR2 is SMNVEV (reference sequence). V was clipped by 4 bases and J by 0 bases, with 7 bases between them. There are 14 residues in the CDR3.

For this clone: This clone may be a read error of a much larger clone one base away. The same CDR3 can be traced to other DNA sequences in this sample. The chain joins TRBV28 to TRBJ2-1; D is ambiguous. The CDR3 spans 10 residues. V gave up 5 bases and J gave up 5 bases, with 1 base separating them. CDR1 is MDHEN, CDR2 SYDVKM, per germline. The CDR3 DNA follows: TGTGCCAGCAGTGACAATGAGCAGTTCTTC. As protein: CASSDNEQFF.

The J gene is TRBJ1-4, the V gene TRBV9, with D perhaps matching TRBD1 (5 bases). The V and J ends lost 1 base and 3 bases respectively, with 7 bases between them. The CDR3 totals 14 residues. CDR1 SGDLS and CDR2 YYNGEE come from the germline V gene. The CDR3 DNA is TGTGCCAGCAGCGTATCGGGGGCTAATGAAAAACTGTTTTTT. It encodes CASSVSGANEKLFF.

The CDR3 reads CASSYSRQGDQPQHF. CDR3 bases: TGTGCCAGCAGTTACTCCCGACAGGGAGATCAGCCCCAGCATTTT. The V and J genes are TRBV6-5 and TRBJ1-5; 7 nucleotides align to TRBD1. The CDR3 spans 15 residues. Germline V CDR1 and CDR2: MNHEY, SVGAGI. V was pared by 0 bases and J by 5 bases, with 4 bases of the junction left unmatched.

V is TRBV7-7 and J is TRBJ2-1; TRBD2 is a possible D gene (5 bases). The length of the CDR3 is 13 residues. The V end was cut by 4 bases, the J end by 6 bases, with 10 bases between. CDR1 SSHAT and CDR2 FNYEAQ come from the germline V gene (reference sequence). The CDR3 reads CASSSIRGNEQFF. CDR3 coding DNA: TGTGCCAGCAGCTCCATCCGGGGCAATGAGCAGTTCTTC.

The rearrangement links TRBV7-8 to TRBJ1-2; D remains unclear. V gave up 5 bases and J gave up 4 bases, with 20 bases separating them. Germline V gives CDR1 SGHVS, CDR2 FQNEAQ. The CDR3 has 16 amino acids. The CDR3 nucleotides are TGTGCCAGCAGCGCCGCCCTCGGGGAGGGCCCCTATGGCTACACCTTC. Amino acids: CASSAALGEGPYGYTF. The complete variable domain, with remaining parts taken from reference TRBV7-8 and TRBJ1-2, reads GAGVSQSPRYKVAKRGQDVALRCDPISGHVSLFWYQQALGQGPEFLTYFQNEAQLDKSGLPSDRFFAERPEGSVSTLKIQRTQQEDSAVYLCASSAALGEGPYGYTFGSGTRLTVV.

V usage is TRBV28 and J usage is TRBJ2-3; unclear D gene. Trimming took off 5 bases at V and 1 base at J, with 16 bases between the two ends. This CDR3 spans 16 amino acids. The germline V gene has CDR1 MDHEN and CDR2 SYDVKM. Written as DNA, the CDR3 is TGTGCCAGCAGTCCCCGGTTAAGCATAGGCACAGATACGCAGTATTTT. Amino acids: CASSPRLSIGTDTQYF.

The J gene is TRBJ2-1, the V gene TRBV7-3; no reliable D call. The CDR3 is 15 amino acids. Germline CDR1 is SGHTA and CDR2 is FQGTGA. V dropped 3 bases and J dropped 1 base, with 10 bases sitting between them. CDR3 nucleotides: TGTGCCAGCAGCTTTGATTTAGGGTCCTACAATGAGCAGTTCTTC. This codes for CASSFDLGSYNEQFF.

The V call is TRBV4-1, the J call TRBJ2-3, with 8 bases that match TRBD2. Germline V gives CDR1 MGHRA, CDR2 YSYEKL. This CDR3 region has 17 residues. After removal of 2 bases from V and 1 base from J, the junction contained 8 bases not matched to a gene. Written as DNA, the CDR3 is TGCGCCAGCAGCCAAATTCAAGCGGGAGAGGGCACAGATACGCAGTATTTT. It is translated as CASSQIQAGEGTDTQYF.

The chain recombines TRBV19 with TRBJ1-2; D not resolved. Germline CDR1 is LNHDA and CDR2 is SQIVND (reference sequence). The CDR3 has 16 amino acids. Between the trimmed V and J ends, which lost 3 bases and 2 bases, there was a span of 16 bases. CDR3 sequence (DNA): TGTGCCAGTAGTATGACTTTGGGGAGGACGAACTATGGCTACACCTTC. It codes for CASSMTLGRTNYGYTF.

This chain joins TRBV19 and TRBJ2-6; perhaps TRBD1 as D (6 bases). This CDR3 region has 17 residues. The germline gives CDR1 LNHDA, CDR2 SQIVND (reference sequence). V lost 7 bases and J 2 bases, leaving 18 bases between the germline ends. CDR3 DNA sequence: TGTGCCAGTACCCCGACGAACAGGGTTGCTGGGGCCAACGTCCTGACTTTC. As protein: CASTPTNRVAGANVLTF.

The rearrangement uses TRBV25-1 and TRBJ1-2; D remains unclear. This CDR3 has 14 residues. Germline V gene data show CDR1 as MGHDK and CDR2 as SYGVNS. The ends were cut back, 4 bases at V and 0 bases at J, with 9 bases in the middle. The CDR3, as DNA: TGTGCCAGCAGTGTAGCAGAAACTAACTATGGCTACACCTTC. Amino acid sequence: CASSVAETNYGYTF.

V and J are TRBV9 and TRBJ2-5; no clear D gene. Germline V CDR1 and CDR2: SGDLS, YYNGEE. CDR3 length equals 15 residues. Trimming removed 3 bases at V and 5 bases at J, with 17 bases between. CDR3: CASSARTQQRETQYF. The CDR3 DNA reads TGTGCCAGCAGCGCCCGGACCCAACAAAGGGAGACCCAGTACTTC. The full variable domain, in which reference TRBV9 and TRBJ2-5 provide the parts outside the CDR3, is DSGVTQTPKHLITATGQRVTLRCSPRSGDLSVYWYQQSLDQGLQFLIQYYNGEERAKGNILERFSAQQFPDLHSELNLSSLELGDSALYFCASSARTQQRETQYFGPGTRLLVL.

The CDR3: CATRQGRNYGYTF. As DNA, the CDR3 is TGTGCCACCCGTCAGGGGAGGAACTATGGCTACACCTTC. V is TRBV5-8 and J is TRBJ1-2; D possibly corresponds to TRBD1 (6 bases). V lost 9 bases, J lost 2 bases, and 14 bases lay in between. Germline CDR1 SGHTS, CDR2 YDEGEE. The CDR3 runs 13 residues.

The chain uses TRBV10-2 and TRBJ2-7; 10 bases agree with TRBD1. Germline CDR1 is WSHSY and CDR2 is SAAADI. The CDR3 is 15 residues long. Trimming took 2 bases from V and 6 from J; bases not matched to a gene: 7. The CDR3 bases are TGCGCCAGCAGTGAGACTCGACAGGGGGCCTCCGAGCAGTACTTC. As protein: CASSETRQGASEQYF.

This rearrangement joins TRBV5-1 to TRBJ2-1; D unresolved. V was cut by 0 bases and J by 6 bases, with 13 bases left in between. Per the germline V gene, CDR1 is SGHRS and CDR2 is YFSETQ. The CDR3 is 15 amino acids. For the CDR3, the DNA is TGCGCCAGCAGCTTGGTCAGCGACCCCTCCAATGAGCAGTTCTTC. Residues: CASSLVSDPSNEQFF.

The table lists this clone with a few counts. CDR3 DNA sequence: TGTGCCAGGGGGGGACGGGCAAACACTGAAGCTTTCTTT. Translated, it gives CARGGRANTEAFF. The chain links TRBV27 to TRBJ1-1; tentatively, D is TRBD1 (5 bases). V was shortened by 9 bases and J by 2 bases, with 13 bases between the two germline ends. The CDR3 sequence is 13 residues long. CDR1 and CDR2 (germline): MNHEY, SMNVEV (reference sequence).

The chain has TRBV9 and TRBJ2-2, with D perhaps TRBD2 (5 bases). From germline, CDR1 is SGDLS and CDR2 YYNGEE. This CDR3 has 16 residues. Trimming shortened V by 4 bases and J by 1 base, and 14 bases separated the two germline ends. The CDR3 loop is CASSSPLSGNTGELFF. The DNA of the CDR3 is TGTGCCAGCAGCTCACCCCTAAGCGGGAACACCGGGGAGCTGTTTTTT.

This clone was recorded many times. V and J are TRBV10-3 and TRBJ2-1; tentatively, D is TRBD1 (6 bases). The CDR3 is 12 amino acids. Trimming stripped 7 bases from V and 5 bases from J, with 9 bases between. Germline V CDR1 and CDR2: ENHRY, SYGVKD. The CDR3 bases are TGTGCCATCAAACAGGGAAACAATGAGCAGTTCTTC. It translates to CAIKQGNNEQFF.

DNA for the CDR3: TGTGCCAGCAGCGTGGTGCAGGTGTACAATGAGCAGTTCTTC. It specifies CASSVVQVYNEQFF. V usage is TRBV9 and J usage is TRBJ2-1; no clear D. Germline V CDR1 and CDR2: SGDLS, YYNGEE. V shed 2 bases and J shed 4 bases, with 10 bases lying between them. The CDR3 totals 14 residues.

The chain uses TRBV19 and TRBJ1-5; a possible D gene is TRBD1 (6 bases). Deletions cut 4 bases from V and 0 bases from J, with 19 bases between. This CDR3 region has 18 residues. Germline V lookup: CDR1 LNHDA, CDR2 SQIVND (reference sequence). The CDR3 DNA follows: TGTGCCAGTAGTACGCCATATACAGGGTGGGATAGCAATCAGCCCCAGCATTTT. It translates to CASSTPYTGWDSNQPQHF.

The V and J genes are TRBV2 and TRBJ2-1; 8 bases are a match to TRBD1. The V segment lost 6 bases and the J segment 1 base; nucleotides outside the gene matches: 5. In germline, CDR1 is SNHLY, CDR2 FYNNEI. The CDR3 totals 15 residues. CDR3: CASRDRGTSYNEQFF. The CDR3 DNA reads TGTGCCAGCAGAGACAGGGGCACTTCCTACAATGAGCAGTTCTTC.

The rearrangement links TRBV13 to TRBJ2-2; 10 nucleotides align to TRBD1. Germline V gene sequence: CDR1 PRHDT, CDR2 FYEKMQ (reference sequence). V lost 5 bases to trimming and J lost 7 bases; unmatched junction nucleotides: 7. This CDR3 is 15 amino acids long. CDR3 coding DNA: TGTGCCAGCAGCCCCTCGACAGGGGGCGACGGGGAGCTGTTTTTT. It codes for CASSPSTGGDGELFF.

This clone was detected a few times. The chain recombines TRBV10-3 with TRBJ2-7; D not certain. V was clipped by 8 bases and J by 2 bases, with 7 bases between them. The germline V gene encodes CDR1 ENHRY and CDR2 SYGVKD. The CDR3 is 11 residues long. CDR3 DNA sequence: TGTGCCATCGGTCGGCCCTACGAGCAGTACTTC. Residues: CAIGRPYEQYF.